The clone carrying this T cell receptor (beta chain) appeared many times. The antigen remains undetermined. These data belong to a study of shared clonotypes between healthy human individuals. Using immunoSEQ multiplex PCR, the repertoire was profiled, and TCRdb retains in-frame clones only, with some absent. This sample has hundreds of thousands of clones, with about 74% found just once. Donors were healthy HIV-negative adults without recently reported acute infections or vaccinations. Study-level points and caveats: Rarefaction curves obtained for sorted subsets showed sequencing incomplete despite large depth. Estimated richness values were generally larger in naive subsets than in memory subsets. The low donor count limited represented genetic and exposure-history diversity.

This CDR3 has 13 amino acids. Between the trimmed V and J ends, which lost 8 bases and 4 bases, there was a span of 14 bases. Germline V lookup: CDR1 MGHDK, CDR2 SYGVNS. Input material: memory CD4+ T cells sorted from blood. The subset denotes: CD45RA-negative fraction. The chain uses TRBV25-1 and TRBJ1-1; tentative D call: TRBD1 (5 bases). The receptor was isolated from a woman aged 30 to 39 in good health. Here the CDR3 DNA reads TGTGCCAGCGACGACAGTCCCGGCACTGAAGCTTTCTTT. Translating gives CASDDSPGTEAFF.